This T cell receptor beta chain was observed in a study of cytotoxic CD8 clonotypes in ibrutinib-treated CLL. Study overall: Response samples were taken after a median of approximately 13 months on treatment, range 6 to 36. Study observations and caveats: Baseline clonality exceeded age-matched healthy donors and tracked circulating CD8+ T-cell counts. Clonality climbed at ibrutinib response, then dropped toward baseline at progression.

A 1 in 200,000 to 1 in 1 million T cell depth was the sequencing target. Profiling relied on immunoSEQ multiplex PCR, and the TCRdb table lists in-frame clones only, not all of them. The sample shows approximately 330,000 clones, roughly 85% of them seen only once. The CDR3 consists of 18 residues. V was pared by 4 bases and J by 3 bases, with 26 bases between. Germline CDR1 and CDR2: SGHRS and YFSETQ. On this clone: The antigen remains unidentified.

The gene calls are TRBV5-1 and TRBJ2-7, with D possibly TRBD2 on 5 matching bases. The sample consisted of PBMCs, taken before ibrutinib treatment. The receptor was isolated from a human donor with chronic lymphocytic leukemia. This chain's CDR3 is CASSREGSSRAVYYEQYF. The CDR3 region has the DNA TGCGCCAGCAGCCGCGAAGGCAGCAGTAGAGCGGTCTACTACGAGCAGTACTTC.